This entry describes one TCR beta chain. Its specificity is not known. This entry belongs to a study of long-term antiretroviral therapy in people with HIV. Study as a whole: Collection dates of the earliest samples fall about a decade before the 2015 immediate-ART recommendation. Study-level points and caveats: Diversity increased after ART yet remained lower than in transplant donor controls.

V gave up 4 bases and J gave up 3 bases, with 19 bases separating them. The CDR3 length is 17 residues. Run at survey level, the immunoSEQ assay was version v3.0. Measured with immunoSEQ multiplex PCR; TCRdb has only the in-frame clones, and not every one. The sample includes 20,000 to 25,000 clones, just under 85% of them seen just once. The chain carries TRBV5-3 and TRBJ2-2; D is uncertain. TRBV5-3 falls under the ORF class, with uncertain function. The source is a man in his forties with HIV. This material consisted of unsorted PBMCs, taken 1.6 years after starting antiretroviral therapy. DNA of the CDR3: TGTGCCAGAAGCCGTCGTGTCCCCTCATGGGACACCGGGGAGCTGTTTTTT. Protein sequence: CARSRRVPSWDTGELFF.